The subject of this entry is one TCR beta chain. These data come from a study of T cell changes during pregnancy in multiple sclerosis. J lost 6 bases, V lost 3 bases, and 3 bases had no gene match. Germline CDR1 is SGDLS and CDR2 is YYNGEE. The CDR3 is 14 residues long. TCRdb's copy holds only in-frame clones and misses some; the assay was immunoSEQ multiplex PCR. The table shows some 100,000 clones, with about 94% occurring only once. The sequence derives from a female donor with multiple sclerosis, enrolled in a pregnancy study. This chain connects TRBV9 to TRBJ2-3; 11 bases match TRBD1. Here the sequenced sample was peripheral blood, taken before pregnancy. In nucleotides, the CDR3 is TGTGCCAGCAGCGCGGGACAGGGGGTCGATACGCAGTATTTT. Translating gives CASSAGQGVDTQYF. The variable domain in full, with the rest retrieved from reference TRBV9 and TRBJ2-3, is DSGVTQTPKHLITATGQRVTLRCSPRSGDLSVYWYQQSLDQGLQFLIQYYNGEERAKGNILERFSAQQFPDLHSELNLSSLELGDSALYFCASSAGQGVDTQYFGPGTRLTVL.